These 4 T cell receptor beta chains came from one sample sequenced in a study of T cell changes during pregnancy in multiple sclerosis. Profiled with immunoSEQ multiplex PCR; TCRdb holds only in-frame clones, not every one. This table has some 54,000 clones, 93% appearing once. Here the sequenced sample was peripheral blood, taken after pregnancy. Source of these receptors: a female donor with multiple sclerosis, enrolled in a pregnancy study.

V is TRBV19 and J is TRBJ1-5; possibly TRBD1 for D (6 bases). Between the trimmed V and J ends, which lost 6 bases and 0 bases, there was a span of 15 bases. This CDR3 comprises 16 residues. The germline gives CDR1 LNHDA, CDR2 SQIVND (reference sequence). The CDR3 loop reads CASRIQGSYSNQPQHF. CDR3 in DNA: TGTGCCAGTAGAATACAGGGTTCCTATAGCAATCAGCCCCAGCATTTT.

The V call is TRBV5-5, the J call TRBJ2-1, with 8 positions matching TRBD2. Germline V gives CDR1 SGHKS, CDR2 YYEKEE (reference sequence). The CDR3 has 15 amino acids. Trimming at V came to 2 bases and at J to 4 bases, leaving 5 bases not matched to a gene. The CDR3 sequence is CASSFPTSEYNEQFF. Here the CDR3 DNA reads TGTGCCAGCAGCTTCCCGACTAGCGAATACAATGAGCAGTTCTTC.

The V gene is TRBV15, the J gene TRBJ2-5; no definite D call. The V end lost 5 bases, the J end lost 2 bases, and 12 bases lay between the germline ends. The germline V gene encodes CDR1 LNHNV and CDR2 YYDKDF (reference sequence). The CDR3 runs to 14 residues. Here the CDR3 reads CATSRTPGQETQYF. CDR3 DNA sequence: TGTGCCACCAGCCGAACCCCGGGTCAAGAGACCCAGTACTTC.

The chain has TRBV12-5 and TRBJ2-3, with TRBD2 matching over 7 bases. V was pared by 7 bases and J by 4 bases, with 11 bases of the junction left unmatched. CDR1 and CDR2 (germline): LGHNT, FRNRAP. This CDR3 spans 15 amino acids. The CDR3 nucleotides are TGTGCTAGTGCCAAACGGGGAGGGGAGGCAGATACGCAGTATTTT. It codes for CASAKRGGEADTQYF.